This TCR beta chain was recovered during a study of cytotoxic CD8 clonotypes in ibrutinib-treated CLL. This CDR3 has 15 amino acids. CDR1 is ENHRY, CDR2 SYGVKD, per germline. V was pared by 3 bases and J by 5 bases, with 4 bases of the junction left unmatched. The table came from immunoSEQ multiplex PCR; TCRdb's copy has only in-frame clones and leaves some out. The sample holds fewer than 400,000 clones, 67% seen once. The chain recombines TRBV10-3 with TRBJ1-5; 10 nucleotides align to TRBD1. The sequence derives from a human donor with chronic lymphocytic leukemia. This specimen consisted of PBMCs, obtained after 36 months of ibrutinib treatment. CDR3 in amino acids: CAISDWDRGHQPQHF. In nucleotides, the CDR3 is TGTGCCATCAGTGATTGGGACAGGGGTCATCAGCCCCAGCATTTT.